This T cell receptor (beta chain) is drawn from a study of OX40 agonist ivuxolimab in advanced cancers. About the full investigation: Ivuxolimab was an agonistic, fully human IgG2 monoclonal antibody directed against OX40 (CD134), a costimulatory receptor. Of the approximately 50 dose-escalation patients, hepatocellular carcinoma was present in around 19, melanoma in around 15, renal cell carcinoma in 9 and head and neck cancer in 9. Partial responses occurred in three dose-escalation patients, of whom one had hepatocellular carcinoma and two had cutaneous melanoma. The paper reports the monotherapy dose-escalation portion (N ≈ 50 patients) of the phase I ivuxolimab trial. Patients were allowed to have had prior anti-PD-1, anti-PD-L1 or anti-CTLA-4 therapy, and approximately 40% of the dose-escalation patients had been treated with checkpoint inhibitors. In the dose-escalation cohort, 75% to 90% of patients were male, and the mean age was around 65 years with a range of roughly 20 to 85. Intravenous ivuxolimab was administered to patients every 2 weeks at six dose levels: 0.01, 0.1, 0.3, 1.5, 3 and 10 mg/kg. Peripheral TCRbeta sequencing aimed to test whether ivuxolimab altered TCR sequence diversity and caused clonal T-cell expansion. Points the paper makes about the study in general: Low levels of normalized T-cell clonal expansion were also shown by some nonresponding patients. The antigen specificity of the peripheral T cells that underwent clonal expansion was not determined. At doses from 0.1 to 3.0 mg/kg, clonal expansion was seen in both CD4+ and CD8+ blood T cells between baseline and week 6. After ivuxolimab, CD8+ T cells had more expanded clones than CD4+ T cells on average. In the 0.1-3.0 mg/kg groups, partial responders were among the patients with the lowest normalized peripheral clonal expansion, particularly in CD8+ T cells.

The junction carries 14 bases between V and J, which are trimmed by 3 bases and 5 bases respectively. The CDR3 measures 16 amino acids from cysteine to phenylalanine. The CDR3 DNA has 48 bases and is translated from base 1. Based on the germline V gene, the CDR1 and CDR2 sequences are MNHNS and SASEGT. The trial excluded patients who had a history of autoimmune disease or were on systemic immunosuppression. Peripheral blood for TCR sequencing was collected from all dose cohorts at baseline, on cycle 4 day 1, and on cycle 7 day 1. The samples were taken from a phase I, first-in-human, multicenter, open-label dose-escalation trial of ivuxolimab. The trial enrolled adults with locally advanced or metastatic head and neck squamous cell, hepatocellular, melanoma or renal cell carcinoma. Before TCR sequencing, CD4+ T cells and CD8+ T cells were sorted from peripheral blood as separate populations. Note on this clone: Its target antigen remains unknown. The record has no base qualities; no much larger clone is one base away.

For sequencing of the TCRbeta CDR3 region, genomic DNA was extracted from the sorted cells. The immunoSEQ Assay was used for sequencing of TCRbeta CDR3 regions. The immuneACCESS repertoire file appears here via TCRdb, limited to in-frame rearrangements. These files lack a portion of the clones; in checked studies, under half of the deficit traces to unresolved V genes, and the cause of the others is not known. Within this sample are more than 75,000 clones, with roughly 86% of them counted one time only. Over 0.75% of the sample lies in the top ten. The sequence was collected from an adult with an advanced solid tumor such as melanoma, head and neck, liver or kidney cancer. This sample comprised CD4+ or CD8+ T cells sorted from blood, obtained in a trial of the OX40 agonist ivuxolimab. The chain uses TRBV6-1 and TRBJ1-6; the D region possibly corresponds to TRBD1 (5 bases align). The DNA sequence is given as TGTGCCAGCAGTGACCGGCGGGGGTCCCATAATTCACCCCTCCACTTT. Its coded protein is CASSDRRGSHNSPLHF.